The sequence of this TCR beta chain was determined in a study of blood T cell repertoires in COVID-19. In the study overall: Acute-phase and convalescent COVID-19 samples originated in the United States, Italy and Spain. T cells, B-cell-depleted T cells, or PBMCs supplied cDNA or gDNA.

Source study methods: Scientists estimated how many nucleated cells there were by amplifying reference gene primers. The method was immunoSEQ multiplex PCR; TCRdb's version includes in-frame clones alone and lacks a portion of them. V, J and clone size reflect that table, while D and trimming were determined from the DNA. This sample has 30,000 to 40,000 clones, with approximately 88% found just once. Trimming took 3 bases from V and 2 from J; bases not matched to a gene: 3. This CDR3 has 14 residues. Looked up from germline, CDR1 is SGHNT and CDR2 is YYREEE (reference sequence). J is TRBJ2-7 and V is TRBV5-4, with TRBD1 matching 9 bases. The TCR was taken from a man between 60 and 75 years old with active COVID-19. The material sequenced was peripheral blood. In DNA form, the CDR3 reads TGTGCCAGCAGCTCCGGACAGGGGACCTACGAGCAGTACTTC. This translates into CASSSGQGTYEQYF.